The following is a T cell receptor beta chain sequence with its context. Its antigen is as yet unknown. Amplification used 60 Vbeta primers and 13 Jbeta primers. Sequenced by immunoSEQ multiplex PCR; TCRdb stores in-frame clones only, minus some. Found here are about 87,000 clones, over 70% of them singletons; the top ten hold 20% to 25%. The data derive from a study of cytomegalovirus exposure and HLA in healthy donors. Overall study results and limits: Near-uniform donor sequencing depth was presumed by presence/absence analyses. Later analysis identified several of the most significant clusters that appeared linked to common viral pathogens. Most TCRs appeared rarely, but some public TCRs recurred in many donors. Cytomegalovirus-associated TCR beta chains were listed, numbering around 150.

The CDR3 has 15 residues. J gave up 2 bases and V 2 bases, and 2 bases lay outside the gene matches. Germline V gene sequence: CDR1 SGHTA, CDR2 FQGTGA. This rearrangement joins TRBV7-3 to TRBJ2-1, with 8 nucleotides matching TRBD2. Sequenced material: PBMCs. The TCR sequence derives from a man aged 25 to 40 in good health and CMV-seropositive. CDR3 amino acids: CASSLAGGTYNEQFF. Here the CDR3 DNA reads TGTGCCAGCAGCTTAGCGGGGGGAACCTACAATGAGCAGTTCTTC.